This is a list of T cell receptor beta chains from one sample in a study of vaccination and CD4 T cells after COVID-19. Using its own MiXCR run on the PCR reads, TCRdb lists one record per CDR3 protein. The sample yields about 15,000 distinct CDR3 sequences, roughly 72% seen once. The antigens of these receptors remain unknown. Sequenced input: CD4+ T cells from blood, cultured in vitro. These receptors were collected from a human donor who had recovered from COVID-19. CDR3s include the opening cysteine and the closing phenylalanine or tryptophan. Each record gives: V gene, clone size, J gene, D gene, CDR3 length, CDR3 DNA, CDR3 protein. D genes are given only for firm matches. Clone sizes are given selectively: once, few, many, or a class where the clone is expanded.

TRBV7-8	NA	TRBJ1-6	TRBD1	18	TGTGCCAGCAGCTTGGACCGGGACAGGGGTTTCTCGAATTCACCCCTCCACTTT	CASSLDRDRGFSNSPLHF
TRBV15	NA	TRBJ1-5	NA	16	TGTGCCACCAGCAGCCACAGGGTTGTAAGCAATCAGCCCCAGCATTTT	CATSSHRVVSNQPQHF
TRBV6-2/TRBV6-3	NA	TRBJ2-7	NA	15	TGTGCCAGCAGTTACTCGACAGGCGTACCCTACGAGCAGTACTTC	CASSYSTGVPYEQYF
TRBV7-2	NA	TRBJ1-2	TRBD1	14	TGTGCCAGCAGTTTACCCGGACAGGGAAGGGGCTACACCTTC	CASSLPGQGRGYTF
TRBV28	NA	TRBJ2-2	NA	14	TGTGCCAGCAGTTTTCTGGGGATCACCGGGGAGCTGTTTTTT	CASSFLGITGELFF
TRBV11-2	NA	TRBJ2-1	NA	15	TGTGCCAGCAGCTTAGCGAGTTTGGGCGTAGCTGAGCAGTTCTTC	CASSLASLGVAEQFF
TRBV28	NA	TRBJ1-5	NA	14	TGTGCCAGCAGTTTACCCCCTAGCAATCAGCCCCAGCATTTT	CASSLPPSNQPQHF
TRBV20-1	few	TRBJ2-3	NA	15	TGCAGTGTTATCCGGGCTCGGAGTAGCACAGATACGCAGTATTTT	CSVIRARSSTDTQYF
TRBV7-2	few	TRBJ2-3	NA	12	TGTGCCAGCAGCACCTACCTAGATACGCAGTATTTT	CASSTYLDTQYF
TRBV12-3/TRBV12-4	NA	TRBJ1-5	NA	14	TGTGCCAGCAGTTTAGAGAAGGTTCAACAGCCCCAGCATTTT	CASSLEKVQQPQHF
TRBV20-1	NA	TRBJ2-5	NA	13	TGCAGTGCTAGAGATCAGGGATTGGAGACCCAGTACTTC	CSARDQGLETQYF
TRBV6-1	NA	TRBJ2-5	TRBD1	15	TGTGCCAGCAGGGGCCGGGACAGGGGAAGAGAGACCCAGTACTTC	CASRGRDRGRETQYF
TRBV20-1	NA	TRBJ2-2	NA	15	TGCAGTGCTAGGGAGCAGCGGACCTACACCGGGGAGCTGTTTTTT	CSAREQRTYTGELFF
TRBV7-3	NA	TRBJ2-2	NA	24	NA	CASSLICTGATSSTSGRSTGELFF
TRBV2	NA	TRBJ2-2	TRBD1	14	TGTGCCAGCCCCAAGACAGGGGGAACCGGGGAGCTGTTTTTT	CASPKTGGTGELFF
TRBV20-1	NA	TRBJ1-2	NA	12	TGCAGTGCTAGTGGTGATTTTTATGGCTACACCTTC	CSASGDFYGYTF
TRBV20-1	once	TRBJ1-2	TRBD1	15	TGCAGTGCTAGAGAAACCCTTGGACAGGGATATGGCTACACCTTC	CSARETLGQGYGYTF
TRBV25-1	NA	TRBJ1-6	NA	14	TGTGCCAGCAGTGACGGGACGGACTTTTCACCCCTCCACTTT	CASSDGTDFSPLHF
TRBV6-2/TRBV6-3	NA	TRBJ1-2	NA	15	TGTGCCAGCAGTTACGGACAGTCATCTGTCTATGGCTACACCTTC	CASSYGQSSVYGYTF
TRBV6-5	NA	TRBJ1-2	TRBD1	14	TGTGCCAGCAGTTACCGGGACAGGGTTGATGGCTACACCTTC	CASSYRDRVDGYTF
TRBV28	NA	TRBJ1-3	TRBD1	14	TGTGCCAGTAGTGTAGACAGGGTCGGAAACACCATATATTTT	CASSVDRVGNTIYF
TRBV20-1	NA	TRBJ1-5	NA	15	TGCAGTGCTAGAACAGGGCCCCTCGGGATACAGCCCCAGCATTTT	CSARTGPLGIQPQHF
TRBV6-1	few	TRBJ1-1	NA	13	TGTGCCAGCAGACAGACTGGAAACACTGAAGCTTTCTTT	CASRQTGNTEAFF
TRBV15	NA	TRBJ1-5	NA	16	TGTACCACCAGCAGGCCCCCAATTATAGGCCCGGGGCCCCAGCATTTT	CTTSRPPIIGPGPQHF
TRBV11-2	NA	TRBJ2-1	TRBD1	15	TGTGCCAGCAGCTTAAGAGCGGCCCAGGGGGATGAGCAGTTCTTC	CASSLRAAQGDEQFF
TRBV7-9	NA	TRBJ2-7	NA	13	TGTGCCAGCATTAACGGGATAGCCGGCGAGCAGTACTTC	CASINGIAGEQYF